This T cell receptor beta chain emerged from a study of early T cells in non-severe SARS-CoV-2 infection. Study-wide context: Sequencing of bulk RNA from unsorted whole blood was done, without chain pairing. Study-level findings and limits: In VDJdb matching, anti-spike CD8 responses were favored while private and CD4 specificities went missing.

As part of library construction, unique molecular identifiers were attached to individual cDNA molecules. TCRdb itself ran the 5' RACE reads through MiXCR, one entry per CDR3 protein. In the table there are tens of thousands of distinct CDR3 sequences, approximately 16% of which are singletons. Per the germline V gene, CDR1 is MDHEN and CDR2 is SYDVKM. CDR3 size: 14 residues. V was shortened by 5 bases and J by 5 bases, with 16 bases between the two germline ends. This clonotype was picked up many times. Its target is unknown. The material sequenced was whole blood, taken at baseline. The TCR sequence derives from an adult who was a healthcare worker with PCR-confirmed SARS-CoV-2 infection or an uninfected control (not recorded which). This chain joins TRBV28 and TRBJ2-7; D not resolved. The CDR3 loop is CASSKPSGIHEQYF. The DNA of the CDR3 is TGTGCCAGCAGTAAGCCCTCCGGTATTCACGAGCAGTACTTC.